This T cell receptor (beta chain) was captured in a study of control samples from healthy donors and cancer patients. CDR1 and CDR2 from the germline V gene are LNHNV and YYDKDF (reference sequence). The CDR3 is 15 amino acids. V lost 1 base and J lost 5, with 11 bases in between. Libraries were prepared by immunoSEQ multiplex PCR; TCRdb keeps only in-frame clonotypes and omits some of them. The table lists some 120,000 clones, 80% to 95% of them singletons, with 7.8% in the top ten. The chain combines TRBV15 with TRBJ2-2, with D perhaps assigned TRBD1 or TRBD2 (5 bases each). The sequence derives from a woman younger than 35 in good health. Sequencing was performed on blood. DNA for the CDR3: TGTGCCACCAGCAGAGTTGAAGAGGGGACCGGGGAGCTGTTTTTT. Protein sequence: CATSRVEEGTGELFF.